Below are 18 T cell receptor beta chains sequenced from a single sample in a study of blood T cells in healthy people across ages. Together with a sample-barcoded 5' primer, a J-beta primer mix was included in a second PCR lasting about 7 to 12 cycles. MiXCR, applied by TCRdb to the 5' RACE reads, yields one record per CDR3 protein. The data show about 1.7 million distinct CDR3 sequences, with 28% seen just once and 6.5% to 8.5% held by the top ten. What was sequenced was blood. The receptors shown here come from a woman in her 30s in good health.

A note on this clonotype: Relative to the germline gene, one junction end is altered; a read error may explain this. The chain is built from TRBV20-1 and TRBJ1-1; no clear D gene. The CDR3 length is 14 residues. Germline V gene data show CDR1 as DFQATT and CDR2 as SNEGSKA (reference sequence). The DNA for the CDR3 is TGCAGTTCTAGAGTTGGCACCTTGGACACTGAAGCTTTCTTT. It is translated as CSSRVGTLDTEAFF.

This rearrangement joins TRBV7-9 to TRBJ2-7; D might be TRBD2 (5 bases). V lost 5 bases and J lost 3, with 14 bases in between. CDR3 size: 14 residues. The germline V gene encodes CDR1 SEHNR and CDR2 FQNEAQ (reference sequence). In nucleotides, the CDR3 is TGTGCCAGCAGCCCGCCACGGGGTCTCTACGAGCAGTACTTC. Amino acids: CASSPPRGLYEQYF.

J is TRBJ2-5 and V is TRBV9; D gene unclear. The germline V gene has CDR1 SGDLS and CDR2 YYNGEE. Trimming shortened V by 0 bases and J by 5 bases, and 14 bases separated the two germline ends. This CDR3 is 15 amino acids long. The CDR3 here is CASSVVSRLGETQYF. The CDR3 nucleotides are TGTGCCAGCAGCGTAGTTTCGCGCCTGGGGGAGACCCAGTACTTC. Based on the CDR3 plus reference TRBV9 and TRBJ2-5, the full variable domain is DSGVTQTPKHLITATGQRVTLRCSPRSGDLSVYWYQQSLDQGLQFLIQYYNGEERAKGNILERFSAQQFPDLHSELNLSSLELGDSALYFCASSVVSRLGETQYFGPGTRLLVL.

Only a few counts were recorded for this clonotype. V and J are TRBV29-1 and TRBJ2-1; no clear D. V was clipped by 6 bases and J by 8 bases, with 8 bases between them. The CDR3 runs to 10 residues. Germline V CDR1 and CDR2: SQVTM, ANQGSEA. The CDR3 coding sequence is TGCAGCGTCCCGGGCCATGAGCAGTTCTTC. Translation: CSVPGHEQFF.

This clonotype was counted at least ten times. CDR3 sequence reads: CASSLGGQVSSYEQYF. The DNA for the CDR3 is TGTGCCAGCAGCCTGGGAGGACAGGTTAGCTCCTACGAGCAGTACTTC. The gene calls are TRBV6-6 and TRBJ2-7; TRBD1 is a possible D gene (7 bases). Germline V CDR1 and CDR2: MNHNY, SVGAGI (reference sequence). CDR3 length: 16 residues. The V end lost 6 bases, the J end lost 0 bases, and 18 bases lay between the germline ends.

In regard to this clonotype: At one of its ends the junction is not consistent with the germline gene, which may arise from a read error. The chain is built from TRBV19 and TRBJ1-5, with 8 bases matching TRBD1. The CDR3 is made up of 17 amino acids. Germline V gene data show CDR1 as LNHDA and CDR2 as SQIVND (reference sequence). CDR3 sequence (DNA): TGTGCCAGTAGTCTCCGGACAGGGATCGTTAGCAATCAGCCCCGGCATTTT. It specifies CASSLRTGIVSNQPRHF.

This clonotype showed up just a few times. The chain couples TRBV20-1 to TRBJ1-1, with 7 bases fitting TRBD1. The CDR3 length is 16 residues. V trimming: 0 bases; J trimming: 5 bases; junction bases outside the gene matches: 12. Germline V gene data show CDR1 as DFQATT and CDR2 as SNEGSKA (reference sequence). The CDR3 nucleotides read TGCAGTGCTAGAGATCAGGGGGACGGCCGGCGGACTGAAGCTTTCTTT. This translates into CSARDQGDGRRTEAFF.

This clonotype has just a few counts. The gene calls are TRBV5-6 and TRBJ1-5; D is unclear. Germline CDR1 SGHDT, CDR2 YYEEEE. Trimming took 1 base from V and 1 from J, leaving 9 bases between them. There are 15 residues in the CDR3. The chain's CDR3 is CASSLNSWSNQPQHF. The CDR3, as DNA: TGTGCCAGCAGCTTGAACAGTTGGAGCAATCAGCCCCAGCATTTT.

Notes on this clonotype: Germline and junction disagree at one end, which may indicate a read error. The gene calls are TRBV6-1 and TRBJ2-7; 11 positions match TRBD1. This CDR3 has 15 residues. Germline V gene data show CDR1 as MNHNS and CDR2 as SASEGT. The CDR3 is CAGSAPWDRGYEQYF. The CDR3 coding sequence is TGTGCCGGCAGTGCCCCTTGGGACAGGGGGTATGAGCAGTACTTC.

This clonotype was counted between two and nine times. The genes are TRBV10-3 and TRBJ1-1, with 7 bases fitting TRBD1. Per the germline V gene, CDR1 is ENHRY and CDR2 is SYGVKD. V lost 2 bases and J lost 10; bases outside the gene matches: 4. This CDR3 contains 12 residues. CDR3 amino acids: CAISEGTVLAFF. The CDR3 DNA reads TGTGCCATCAGTGAGGGGACAGTCTTAGCTTTCTTT.

This clonotype was seen many times. The rearrangement uses TRBV3-1 and TRBJ2-1; D uncertain. V was shortened by 1 base and J by 10 bases, with 11 bases between the two germline ends. The CDR3 covers 13 residues. In germline, CDR1 is LGHDT, CDR2 YNNKEL (reference sequence). The CDR3 loop reads CASSQGVPLEQFF. The DNA for the CDR3 is TGTGCCAGCAGCCAAGGGGTCCCACTCGAGCAGTTCTTC.

V usage is TRBV4-1 and J usage is TRBJ2-7; 8 nucleotides line up with TRBD2. This CDR3 region has 15 residues. Per germline, CDR1 MGHRA and CDR2 YSYEKL. The V segment lost 2 bases and the J segment 4 bases; nucleotides outside the gene matches: 7. The CDR3 DNA reads TGCGCCAGCAGCCAAACGCCGGGGGGGCGTTACGAGCAGTACGTC. This translates into CASSQTPGGRYEQYV.

This clonotype was observed many times. The chain links TRBV10-2 to TRBJ2-4; D tentatively fits TRBD1 or TRBD2 (5 bases each). The J call is in doubt because the DNA end fits TRBJ2-7 better. The germline V gene has CDR1 WSHSY and CDR2 SAAADI. The CDR3 contains 14 residues. The CDR3 spells CASSEPGQAVEQYF. The CDR3 DNA follows: TGCGCCAGCAGTGAACCGGGGCAAGCGGTCGAGCAGTACTTC.

Details on this clonotype: A single base separates this from a much larger clone, so it may be a read error. The CDR3 loop is CASSPGRAGVGYEQYF. Written as DNA, the CDR3 is TGCGCCAGCAGCCCTGGACGAGCGGGAGTCGGGTACGAGCAGTACTTC. This sequence joins TRBV5-1 and TRBJ2-7, with 8 bases matching TRBD2. Germline CDR1 and CDR2: SGHRS and YFSETQ. Trimming cost V 4 bases and J 4 bases; bases outside gene matches: 13. This CDR3 is built from 16 residues. The full variable domain, in which reference TRBV5-1 and TRBJ2-7 provide the parts outside the CDR3, is KAGVTQTPRYLIKTRGQQVTLSCSPISGHRSVSWYQQTPGQGLQFLFEYFSETQRNKGNFPGRFSGRQFSNSRSEMNVSTLELGDSALYLCASSPGRAGVGYEQYFGPGTRLTVT.

On this clonotype: Germline and junction disagree at one end, which may indicate a read error. V gene TRBV5-5 combines with J gene TRBJ2-7; possible D gene TRBD2, 6 bases. The DNA end lines up better with TRBJ2-5; the J call may be wrong. CDR1 SGHKS and CDR2 YYEKEE come from the germline V gene (reference sequence). The CDR3 has 13 residues. The CDR3 sequence: CANSFGGGETQYF. The DNA of the CDR3 is TGTGCCAACAGCTTCGGGGGAGGAGAGACCCAGTACTTC.

The sample holds a few counts of this clonotype. V is TRBV9 and J is TRBJ2-1; TRBD1 might be the D (6 bases). The length of the CDR3 is 14 residues. Germline CDR1 is SGDLS and CDR2 is YYNGEE. Deletions cut 0 bases from V and 6 bases from J, with 10 bases between. The DNA of the CDR3 is TGTGCCAGCAGCGTAGACAGGGCGGGCAATGAGCAGTTCTTC. Protein sequence: CASSVDRAGNEQFF.

V gene TRBV29-1 combines with J gene TRBJ1-1; no definite D call. CDR3 size: 13 residues. Germline CDR1 and CDR2: SQVTM and ANQGSEA. V was pared by 4 bases and J by 1 base, with 10 bases between. CDR3: CSVVLAPNTEAFF. Here the CDR3 DNA reads TGCAGCGTTGTACTGGCCCCGAACACTGAAGCTTTCTTT.

The CDR3 reads CASSMDRANTGELFF. In nucleotides, the CDR3 is TGTGCCAGCTCCATGGACAGGGCGAACACCGGGGAGCTGTTTTTT. The V call is TRBV18, the J call TRBJ2-2, with 8 bases lining up with TRBD1. The CDR3 spans 15 residues. Germline V gene data show CDR1 as KGHSH and CDR2 as LQKENI. The trim removed 6 bases at V and 0 bases at J, leaving 3 bases unmatched. Complete variable domain (other parts from reference TRBV18 and TRBJ2-2): NAGVMQNPRHLVRRRGQEARLRCSPMKGHSHVYWYRQLPEEGLKFMVYLQKENIIDESGMPKERFSAEFPKEGPSILRIQQVVRGDSAAYFCASSMDRANTGELFFGEGSRLTVL.